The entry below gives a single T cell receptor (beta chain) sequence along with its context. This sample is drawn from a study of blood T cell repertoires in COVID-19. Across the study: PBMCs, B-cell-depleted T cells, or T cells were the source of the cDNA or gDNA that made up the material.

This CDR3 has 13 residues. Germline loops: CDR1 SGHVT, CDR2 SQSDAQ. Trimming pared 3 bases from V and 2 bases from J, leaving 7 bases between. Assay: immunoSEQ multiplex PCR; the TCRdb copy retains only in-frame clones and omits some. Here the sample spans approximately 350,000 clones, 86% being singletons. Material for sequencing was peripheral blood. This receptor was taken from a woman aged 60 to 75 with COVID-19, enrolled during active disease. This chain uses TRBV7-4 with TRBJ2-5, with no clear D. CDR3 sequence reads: CASSFFRQETQYF. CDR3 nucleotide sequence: TGTGCCAGCAGCTTCTTTCGGCAAGAGACCCAGTACTTC.